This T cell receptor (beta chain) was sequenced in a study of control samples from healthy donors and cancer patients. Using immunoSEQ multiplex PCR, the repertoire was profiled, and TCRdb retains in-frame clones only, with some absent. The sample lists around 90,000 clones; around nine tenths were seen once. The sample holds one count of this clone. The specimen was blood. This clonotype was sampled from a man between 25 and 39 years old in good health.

CDR3 sequence (DNA): TGTGCCAGCAGCGTAGAGGTAGCGGGGACGTACTACAATGAGCAGTTCTTC. Encoded protein: CASSVEVAGTYYNEQFF. This chain joins TRBV9 and TRBJ2-1, with 8 bases aligning to TRBD2. The CDR3 is made up of 17 amino acids. Germline V gene sequence: CDR1 SGDLS, CDR2 YYNGEE. The J segment lost 3 bases and the V segment lost 0 bases, leaving 8 bases of the junction unmatched.